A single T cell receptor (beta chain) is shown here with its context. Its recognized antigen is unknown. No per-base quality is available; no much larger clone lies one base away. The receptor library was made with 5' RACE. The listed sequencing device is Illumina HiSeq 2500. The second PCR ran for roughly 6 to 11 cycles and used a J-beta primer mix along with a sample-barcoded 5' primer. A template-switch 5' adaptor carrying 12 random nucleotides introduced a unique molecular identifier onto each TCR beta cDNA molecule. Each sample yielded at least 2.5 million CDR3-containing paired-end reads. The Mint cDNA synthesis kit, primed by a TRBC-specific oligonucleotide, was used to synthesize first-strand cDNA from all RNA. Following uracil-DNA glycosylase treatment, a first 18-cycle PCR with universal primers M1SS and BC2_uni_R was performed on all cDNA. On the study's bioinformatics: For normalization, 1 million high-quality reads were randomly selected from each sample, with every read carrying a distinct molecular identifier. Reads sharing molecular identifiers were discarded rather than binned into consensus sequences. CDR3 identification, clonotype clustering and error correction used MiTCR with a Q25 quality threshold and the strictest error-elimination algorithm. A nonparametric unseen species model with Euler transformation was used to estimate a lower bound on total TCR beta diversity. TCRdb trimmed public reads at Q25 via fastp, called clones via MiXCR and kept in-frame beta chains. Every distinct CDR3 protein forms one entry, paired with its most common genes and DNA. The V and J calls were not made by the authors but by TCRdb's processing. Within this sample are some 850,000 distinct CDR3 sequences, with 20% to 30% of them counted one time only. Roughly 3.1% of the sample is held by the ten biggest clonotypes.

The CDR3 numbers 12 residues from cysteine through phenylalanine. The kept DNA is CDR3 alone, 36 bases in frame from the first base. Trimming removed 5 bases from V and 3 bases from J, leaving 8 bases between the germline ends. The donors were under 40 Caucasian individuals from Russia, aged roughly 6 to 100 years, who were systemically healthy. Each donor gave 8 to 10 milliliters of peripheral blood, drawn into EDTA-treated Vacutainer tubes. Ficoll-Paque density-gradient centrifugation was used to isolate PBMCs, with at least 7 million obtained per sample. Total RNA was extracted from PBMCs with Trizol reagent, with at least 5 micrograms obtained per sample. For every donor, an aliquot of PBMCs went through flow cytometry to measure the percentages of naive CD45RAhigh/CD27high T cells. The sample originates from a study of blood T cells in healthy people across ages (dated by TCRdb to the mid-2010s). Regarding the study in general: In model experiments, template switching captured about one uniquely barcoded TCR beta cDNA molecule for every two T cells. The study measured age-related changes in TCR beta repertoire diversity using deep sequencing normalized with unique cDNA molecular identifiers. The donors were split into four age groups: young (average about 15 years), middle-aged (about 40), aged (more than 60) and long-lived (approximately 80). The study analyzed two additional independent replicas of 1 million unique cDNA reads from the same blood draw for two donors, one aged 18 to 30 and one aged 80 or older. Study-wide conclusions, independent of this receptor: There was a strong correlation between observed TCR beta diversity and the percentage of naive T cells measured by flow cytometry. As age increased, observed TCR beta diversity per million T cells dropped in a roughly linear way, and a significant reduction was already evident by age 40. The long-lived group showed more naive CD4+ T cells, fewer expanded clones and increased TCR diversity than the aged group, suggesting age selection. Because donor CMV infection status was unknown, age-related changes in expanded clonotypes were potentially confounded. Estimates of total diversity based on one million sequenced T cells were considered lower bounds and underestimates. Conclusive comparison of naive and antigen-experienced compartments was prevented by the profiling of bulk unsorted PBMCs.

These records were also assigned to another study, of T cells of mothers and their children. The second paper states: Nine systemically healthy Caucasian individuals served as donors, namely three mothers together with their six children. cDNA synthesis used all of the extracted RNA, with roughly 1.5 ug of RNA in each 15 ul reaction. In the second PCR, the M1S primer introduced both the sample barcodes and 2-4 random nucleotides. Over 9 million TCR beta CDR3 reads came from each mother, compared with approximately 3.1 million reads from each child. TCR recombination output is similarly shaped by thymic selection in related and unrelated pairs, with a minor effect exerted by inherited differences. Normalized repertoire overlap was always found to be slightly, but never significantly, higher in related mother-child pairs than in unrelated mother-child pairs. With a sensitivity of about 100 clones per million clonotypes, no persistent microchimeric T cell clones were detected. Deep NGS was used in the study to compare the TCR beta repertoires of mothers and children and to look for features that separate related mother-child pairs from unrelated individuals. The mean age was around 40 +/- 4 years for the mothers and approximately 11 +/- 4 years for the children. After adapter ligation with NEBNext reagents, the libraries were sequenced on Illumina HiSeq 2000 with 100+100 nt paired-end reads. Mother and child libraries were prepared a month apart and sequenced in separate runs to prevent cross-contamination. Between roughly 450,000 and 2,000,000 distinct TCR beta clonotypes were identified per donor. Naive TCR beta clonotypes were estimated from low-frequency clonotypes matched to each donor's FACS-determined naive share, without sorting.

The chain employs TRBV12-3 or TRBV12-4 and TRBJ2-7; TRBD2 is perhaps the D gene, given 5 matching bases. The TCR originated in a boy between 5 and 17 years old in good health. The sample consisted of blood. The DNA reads TGTGCCAGCAGTCGGGATTACTACGAGCAGTACTTC. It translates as CASSRDYYEQYF.